The 7 T cell receptor beta chains listed next were all sequenced from one sample in a study of Ad26.COV2.S vaccination and SARS-CoV-2 variants. Data came from immunoSEQ multiplex PCR; TCRdb stores just in-frame clones and leaves some out. Of 350,000 to 400,000 clones in the sample, about nine tenths were seen once. Treatment described: approximately 18 received Ad26.COV2.S at low or high dose, single or two shots; about five received placebo; per-sample allocation not given. Material that was analyzed had been drawn on day 63 after the first vaccine or placebo injection. Material: peripheral blood, obtained in a trial of Ad26.COV2.S vaccine versus placebo. The receptors were gathered from a person between 18 and 60 years old who received the Ad26.COV2.S COVID-19 vaccine or a placebo.

This sequence joins TRBV12-5 and TRBJ1-2; D is undetermined. The CDR3 totals 12 residues. V lost 6 bases, J lost 8 bases, and 13 bases lay in between. The germline gives CDR1 LGHNT, CDR2 FRNRAP. The CDR3 is CASGPPRGGYTF. For the CDR3, the DNA is TGTGCTAGTGGCCCCCCCCGTGGCGGCTACACCTTC.

The chain joins TRBV9 to TRBJ1-1; D is unclear. V shed 0 bases and J shed 1 base, with 4 bases lying between them. Per the germline V gene, CDR1 is SGDLS and CDR2 is YYNGEE. The CDR3 runs 13 residues. The CDR3 is CASSVGWNTEAFF. CDR3 in DNA: TGTGCCAGCAGCGTAGGCTGGAACACTGAAGCTTTCTTT. The variable domain in full, completed from reference TRBV9 and TRBJ1-1, reads DSGVTQTPKHLITATGQRVTLRCSPRSGDLSVYWYQQSLDQGLQFLIQYYNGEERAKGNILERFSAQQFPDLHSELNLSSLELGDSALYFCASSVGWNTEAFFGQGTRLTVV.

This clone was seen only once. This chain links TRBV5-1 with TRBJ2-1; 12 positions match TRBD2. The CDR3 spans 16 residues. From germline, CDR1 is SGHRS and CDR2 YFSETQ. V gave up 0 bases and J gave up 5 bases; unmatched junction bases: 3. CDR3 coding DNA: TGCGCCAGCAGCTTGGACCTAGCGGGGGGGCACAATGAGCAGTTCTTC. As protein: CASSLDLAGGHNEQFF.

DNA for the CDR3: TGTGCCAGCAGCTTCCCGAACCTCGGGACAGGGGGAGGAGAGACCCAGTACTTC. This gives the protein CASSFPNLGTGGGETQYF. This rearrangement joins TRBV5-5 to TRBJ2-5; 11 nucleotides line up with TRBD1. Germline trimming cut 2 bases from V and 4 bases from J; bases unmatched to any gene: 13. From germline, CDR1 is SGHKS and CDR2 YYEKEE (reference sequence). This CDR3 comprises 18 residues.

This chain uses TRBV5-8 with TRBJ2-7, with D perhaps assigned TRBD1 or TRBD2 (6 bases each). Germline V gives CDR1 SGHTS, CDR2 YDEGEE. The CDR3 runs 14 residues. V was clipped by 1 base and J by 4 bases, with 12 bases between them. The CDR3 sequence is CASSLRGVGYEQYF. As DNA, the CDR3 is TGTGCCAGCAGCTTGAGGGGGGTCGGTTACGAGCAGTACTTC.

The chain carries TRBV5-1 and TRBJ1-2; 9 bases align to TRBD1. Germline V gene lookup returns CDR1 SGHRS and CDR2 YFSETQ. V shed 4 bases and J 5 bases; nucleotides not matched to a gene: 3. The CDR3 covers 13 residues. For the CDR3, the DNA is TGCGCCAGCAGCCAGGGACAGGGTTATGGCTACACCTTC. Its protein product is CASSQGQGYGYTF.

The CDR3 sequence is CASSLQGAGNQPQHF. The CDR3 bases are TGTGCCAGCAGCTTACAGGGGGCGGGCAATCAGCCCCAGCATTTT. The V call is TRBV3-1 (or the pseudogene TRBV3-2), the J call TRBJ1-5; TRBD1 agrees at 9 bases. After removal of 5 bases from V and 2 bases from J, the junction contained 4 bases not matched to a gene. The CDR3 extends over 15 amino acids. The germline V gene has CDR1 LGHDT and CDR2 YNNKEL (reference sequence).